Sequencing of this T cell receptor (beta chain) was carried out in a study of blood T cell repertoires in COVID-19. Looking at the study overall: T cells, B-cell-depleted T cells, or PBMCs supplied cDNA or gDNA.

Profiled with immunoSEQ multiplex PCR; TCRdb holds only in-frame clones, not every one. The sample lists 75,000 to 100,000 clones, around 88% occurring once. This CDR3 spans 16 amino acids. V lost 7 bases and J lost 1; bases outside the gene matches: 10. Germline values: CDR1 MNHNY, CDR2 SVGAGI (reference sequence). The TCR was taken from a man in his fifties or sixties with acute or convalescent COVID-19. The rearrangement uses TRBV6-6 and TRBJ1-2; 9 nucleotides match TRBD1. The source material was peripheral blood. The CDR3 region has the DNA TGTGCCAGCAAGAAGGGACAGGGTCTTATTAACTATGGCTACACCTTC. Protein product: CASKKGQGLINYGYTF.